Below are 30 T cell receptor beta chains sequenced from a single sample in a study of shared clonotypes between healthy human individuals. Generated by immunoSEQ multiplex PCR, the TCRdb table keeps only in-frame clones and is missing some. This sample has 450,000 to 500,000 clones; approximately 84% occur once, and the top ten carry more than 9.5%. Sequenced material: PBMCs. The receptors were gathered from a woman between 35 and 50 years old in good health. Some clones in this sample may be carry-over from other donors' samples.

The chain recombines TRBV18 with TRBJ2-1; tentative D call: TRBD2 (7 bases). Trimming took 6 bases from V and 11 from J, leaving 26 bases between them. This CDR3 is 16 amino acids long. CDR1 is KGHSH, CDR2 LQKENI, per germline. The CDR3 DNA sequence: TGTGCCAGCTCGATTTCCGGGACGTTGGCCGGGGGGCAGCAGTTCTTC. Protein: CASSISGTLAGGQQFF.

The chain carries TRBV29-1 and TRBJ2-5; 11 nucleotides line up with TRBD2. V gave up 7 bases and J gave up 5 bases; unmatched junction bases: 6. In germline, CDR1 is SQVTM, CDR2 ANQGSEA. The CDR3 runs 13 residues. The CDR3 loop is CSGSGRARETQYF. CDR3 in DNA: TGCAGCGGTAGCGGGAGGGCCCGGGAGACCCAGTACTTC.

The chain carries TRBV20-1 and TRBJ2-7; D is unclear. CDR1 and CDR2 (germline): DFQATT, SNEGSKA (reference sequence). The ends were cut back, 6 bases at V and 3 bases at J, with 9 bases in the middle. The CDR3 extends over 11 amino acids. Here the CDR3 DNA reads TGCAGTGCAGCACCTAGCTACGAGCAGTACTTC. Translation: CSAAPSYEQYF.

This chain connects TRBV9 to TRBJ2-7, with D possibly matching TRBD2 (6 bases). V was cut by 2 bases and J by 4 bases, with 16 bases left in between. CDR3 length: 15 amino acids. Germline lookup yields CDR1 SGDLS and CDR2 YYNGEE. The CDR3 is CASSVGGPSGYEQYF. The CDR3 bases are TGTGCCAGCAGCGTCGGAGGGCCATCGGGTTACGAGCAGTACTTC.

The genes are TRBV9 and TRBJ2-3; 10 bases are shared with TRBD2. With 2 bases clipped from V and 4 bases from J, the junction kept 7 bases outside the gene matches. This CDR3 has 16 residues. CDR1 is SGDLS, CDR2 YYNGEE, per germline. CDR3 nucleotide sequence: TGTGCCAGCAGCGTCACTAGCGGGATGGCAGCAGATACGCAGTATTTT. Translating gives CASSVTSGMAADTQYF.

This chain joins TRBV2 and TRBJ2-2; 9 bases agree with TRBD1. The J segment lost 4 bases and the V segment lost 8 bases, leaving 5 bases of the junction unmatched. This CDR3 region has 14 residues. Germline values: CDR1 SNHLY, CDR2 FYNNEI. The CDR3 DNA sequence: TGTGCCAGCGGGACAGGGAGCGGCACCGGGGAGCTGTTTTTT. Protein: CASGTGSGTGELFF.

Comment on this clone: The likely explanation is a read error, given a far larger clone one base away. The rearrangement joins TRBV29-1 to TRBJ2-7, with 8 bases that match TRBD1. CDR1 SQVTM and CDR2 ANQGSEA come from the germline V gene. The CDR3 extends over 14 amino acids. V lost 1 base and J lost 3; bases outside the gene matches: 5. CDR3 sequence: CSVEGNRGIYEQYF. Here the CDR3 DNA reads TGCAGCGTTGAAGGGAACAGGGGGATCTACGAGCAGTACTTC.

This clone was counted a single time. With a far larger clone one base away, a read error is the likely cause. The chain combines TRBV28 with TRBJ2-1; unclear D gene. The germline gives CDR1 MDHEN, CDR2 SYDVKM. CDR3 length: 12 residues. The germline V and J ends were trimmed by 3 bases and 0 bases, with 0 bases remaining between them. The CDR3 sequence is CASSFSYNEQFF. The DNA for the CDR3 is TGTGCCAGCAGTTTCTCCTACAATGAGCAGTTCTTC.

Concerning this clone: A far larger clone is just one base off, so this is likely a read error. This CDR3 is also generated by other DNA sequences in the sample. The chain joins TRBV5-4 to TRBJ2-7; 8 nucleotides align to TRBD2. This CDR3 is built from 16 residues. The trim removed 4 bases at V and 5 bases at J, leaving 14 bases unmatched. The germline gives CDR1 SGHNT, CDR2 YYREEE (reference sequence). DNA of the CDR3: TGTGCCAGCAGCCCCCTCCCGGGTGCGGGAGGTGACGAGCAGTACTTC. Its translation: CASSPLPGAGGDEQYF.

Worth noting for this clone: This same CDR3 is encoded by further DNA sequences in the sample. J is TRBJ1-5 and V is TRBV30, with 7 bases matching TRBD1. Germline-derived CDR1 and CDR2 are GTSNPN and SVGIG (reference sequence). J gave up 4 bases and V 1 base, and 1 base lay outside the gene matches. This CDR3 region has 13 residues. DNA for the CDR3: TGTGCCTGGAGTGGGGACAGAAATCAGCCCCAGCATTTT. Amino acid sequence: CAWSGDRNQPQHF.

Points on this clone: Given a much more abundant clone one base away, this may be a read error. J is TRBJ2-1 and V is TRBV5-1; tentative D call: TRBD2 (6 bases). Looked up from germline, CDR1 is SGHRS and CDR2 is YFSETQ. The CDR3 covers 17 residues. With 2 bases removed from V and 8 bases from J, the gap between germline ends came to 23 bases. DNA of the CDR3: TGCGCCAGCAGCTTTGGCGGGGCTCCTACTTTAAGGGATGAGCAGTTCTTC. As protein: CASSFGGAPTLRDEQFF.

As concerns this clone: A read error likely explains this, since a far larger clone differs by one base. V and J are TRBV2 and TRBJ2-2, with 10 bases identical to TRBD1. This CDR3 region has 16 residues. CDR1 is SNHLY and CDR2 is FYNNEI in the germline V gene. Trimming removed 11 bases from V and 4 bases from J; junction bases left unmatched: 13. The CDR3: CACSGTGVGLTGELFF. The DNA for the CDR3 is TGTGCCTGCTCCGGGACAGGGGTCGGTCTCACCGGGGAGCTGTTTTTT.

J is TRBJ2-5 and V is TRBV27; 12 bases align to TRBD2. CDR3 size: 16 residues. Germline trimming cut 5 bases from V and 4 bases from J; bases unmatched to any gene: 8. CDR1 is MNHEY and CDR2 is SMNVEV in the germline V gene (reference sequence). This CDR3 is CASSLQPGLAGETQYF. CDR3 nucleotides: TGTGCCAGCAGTCTCCAACCGGGACTAGCGGGAGAGACCCAGTACTTC.

On this clone: A far larger clone is one base from this, pointing to a likely read error. The chain carries TRBV7-9 and TRBJ1-1; 7 bases match TRBD1. The CDR3 loop spans 18 amino acids. Germline values: CDR1 SEHNR, CDR2 FQNEAQ (reference sequence). J gave up 0 bases and V 7 bases, and 17 bases lay outside the gene matches. The CDR3 sequence is CASNPPVVGQVMNTEAFF. The CDR3 DNA sequence: TGTGCCAGCAACCCACCAGTAGTCGGACAGGTGATGAACACTGAAGCTTTCTTT. Together with reference TRBV7-9 and TRBJ1-1, the CDR3 gives the full variable domain: DTGVSQNPRHKITKRGQNVTFRCDPISEHNRLYWYRQTLGQGPEFLTYFQNEAQLEKSRLLSDRFSAERPKGSFSTLEIQRTEQGDSAMYLCASNPPVVGQVMNTEAFFGQGTRLTVV.

Here the CDR3 reads CSVEPGQGASTDTQYF. In nucleotides, the CDR3 is TGCAGCGTTGAACCGGGACAGGGGGCAAGTACAGATACGCAGTATTTT. The chain recombines TRBV29-1 with TRBJ2-3; 12 nucleotides match TRBD1. From germline, CDR1 is SQVTM and CDR2 ANQGSEA. The CDR3 contains 16 residues. The J segment lost 3 bases and the V segment lost 2 bases, leaving 6 bases of the junction unmatched.

This clone was observed once. DNA of the CDR3: TGTGCCAGCAGTCCGGGGACAGGGGTCTTCTACGAGCAGTACTTC. Its translation is CASSPGTGVFYEQYF. V is TRBV28 and J is TRBJ2-7; TRBD1 agrees at 10 bases. Germline V gene data show CDR1 as MDHEN and CDR2 as SYDVKM. The ends lost 5 bases at V and 3 bases at J; junction bases unmatched: 7. The CDR3 spans 15 residues.

The gene calls are TRBV5-1 and TRBJ2-1; 8 positions agree with TRBD2. Trimming at V came to 1 base and at J to 10 bases, leaving 4 bases not matched to a gene. Germline V gives CDR1 SGHRS, CDR2 YFSETQ. CDR3 size: 13 residues. As DNA, the CDR3 is TGCGCCAGCAGCTTGCCCGGCGGGGGGGAGCAGTTCTTC. It is translated as CASSLPGGGEQFF.

The genes are TRBV13 and TRBJ2-5; D gene ambiguous. The germline V gene has CDR1 PRHDT and CDR2 FYEKMQ (reference sequence). The V gene lost 5 bases and the J gene lost 2 bases, with 9 bases spanning the gap. CDR3 length: 13 residues. The CDR3 bases are TGTGCCAGCAGCCCAGCGCCTCAAGAGACCCAGTACTTC. This codes for CASSPAPQETQYF.

The chain recombines TRBV4-1 with TRBJ2-7; D perhaps matches TRBD2 (6 bases). Germline loops: CDR1 MGHRA, CDR2 YSYEKL. V was shortened by 4 bases and J by 6 bases, with 22 bases between the two germline ends. The CDR3 consists of 16 residues. CDR3 sequence reads: CASSPPPYREQFEQYF. DNA for the CDR3: TGCGCCAGCAGCCCACCCCCTTACCGGGAGCAATTCGAGCAGTACTTC.

This clone was counted between two and nine times. The same CDR3 can be traced to other DNA sequences in this sample. The chain combines TRBV30 with TRBJ2-3; D not certain. The CDR3 covers 11 residues. From germline, CDR1 is GTSNPN and CDR2 SVGIG (reference sequence). Trimming removed 3 bases from V and 2 bases from J, with 3 bases in between. DNA of the CDR3: TGTGCCTGGAGGTCCACAGATACGCAGTATTTT. It encodes CAWRSTDTQYF. Drawing the rest from reference TRBV30 and TRBJ2-3, the complete variable domain is SQTIHQWPATLVQPVGSPLSLECTVEGTSNPNLYWYRQAAGRGLQLLFYSVGIGQISSEVPQNLSASRPQDRQFILSSKKLLLSDSGFYLCAWRSTDTQYFGPGTRLTVL.

Concerning this clone: A far larger clone is just one base off, so this is likely a read error. J is TRBJ1-3 and V is TRBV28, with 8 bases that match TRBD1. The CDR3 is 15 amino acids. In germline, CDR1 is MDHEN, CDR2 SYDVKM. The CDR3 sequence: CTSLPQGAAGNTIYF. CDR3 coding DNA: TGTACCAGCCTGCCCCAGGGGGCGGCCGGAAACACCATATATTTT.

The chain joins TRBV19 to TRBJ1-4, with TRBD1 identical over 7 bases. Germline trimming cut 3 bases from V and 0 bases from J; bases unmatched to any gene: 10. This CDR3 has 18 residues. Germline V gene lookup returns CDR1 LNHDA and CDR2 SQIVND (reference sequence). The CDR3 DNA sequence: TGTGCCAGTAGTATCGTCCCGGGACAGTCCCCAACTAATGAAAAACTGTTTTTT. Translation: CASSIVPGQSPTNEKLFF.

CDR3 sequence reads: CASSIGLTGNEQYF. CDR3 sequence (DNA): TGTGCCAGTAGTATAGGCCTAACGGGAAACGAGCAGTACTTC. This sequence joins TRBV19 and TRBJ2-7, with D tentatively TRBD2 (5 bases). Trimming shortened V by 1 base and J by 5 bases, and 12 bases separated the two germline ends. Germline V lookup: CDR1 LNHDA, CDR2 SQIVND (reference sequence). CDR3 length: 14 amino acids.

In regard to this clone: Since a far larger clone is one base different, this is likely a read error. V usage is TRBV4-1 and J usage is TRBJ1-3; 7 bases map to TRBD1. The junction had 8 bases not matched to a gene; V was cut back by 5 bases and J by 4 bases. In germline, CDR1 is MGHRA, CDR2 YSYEKL. CDR3 length equals 15 residues. CDR3: CASSNRGLVGNTIYF. The CDR3 region has the DNA TGCGCCAGCAGCAACAGGGGACTTGTAGGAAACACCATATATTTT.

This chain connects TRBV4-1 to TRBJ2-2; 8 nucleotides agree with TRBD1. The CDR3 contains 16 residues. Germline CDR1 and CDR2: MGHRA and YSYEKL. Losses at the gene ends were 4 bases for V and 0 bases for J; bases not matched to a gene: 4. The CDR3 DNA is TGCGCCAGCAGCCGGGGGACAGGAACGAACACCGGGGAGCTGTTTTTT. This codes for CASSRGTGTNTGELFF.

The V and J genes are TRBV10-3 and TRBJ2-1; TRBD2 might be the D (5 bases). CDR3 size: 12 residues. CDR1 is ENHRY and CDR2 is SYGVKD in the germline V gene. V was shortened by 6 bases and J by 7 bases, with 10 bases between the two germline ends. The CDR3 nucleotides are TGTGCCATCAGCTCACTAGGGAATGAGCAGTTCTTC. The encoded protein is CAISSLGNEQFF.

This clone was observed a few times. The chain carries TRBV11-2 and TRBJ2-7; 10 bases are a match to TRBD2. This CDR3 is 15 amino acids long. V lost 2 bases, J lost 3 bases, and 4 bases stayed unmatched. The germline CDR1 and CDR2 sequences are SGHAT and FQNNGV. Here the CDR3 reads CASSLRTSGDYEQYF. The CDR3 coding sequence is TGTGCCAGCAGCTTAAGGACTAGCGGAGACTACGAGCAGTACTTC.

The chain links TRBV25-1 to TRBJ2-3, with TRBD2 matching over 8 bases. With V trimmed by 4 bases and J by 2 bases, 5 bases remained unmatched. This CDR3 region has 15 residues. Per germline, CDR1 MGHDK and CDR2 SYGVNS. The CDR3 region has the DNA TGTGCCAGCAGTGGGCTAGCGGGCCCCACAGATACGCAGTATTTT. Amino acid sequence: CASSGLAGPTDTQYF.

The rearrangement joins TRBV29-1 to TRBJ2-1, with 11 nucleotides matching TRBD1. This CDR3 is 16 amino acids long. V lost 3 bases and J lost 7; bases outside the gene matches: 11. The germline V gene has CDR1 SQVTM and CDR2 ANQGSEA. The CDR3 nucleotides read TGCAGCGTTGACCAGGTCGGGACAGGGGGGAATAATGAGCAGTTCTTC. Translating gives CSVDQVGTGGNNEQFF.

In its sample, this clone was seen a few times. The V and J genes are TRBV5-8 and TRBJ2-7, with 9 bases that match TRBD1. Germline V gene sequence: CDR1 SGHTS, CDR2 YDEGEE. The CDR3 contains 17 residues. J was trimmed by 7 bases and V by 3 bases; bases with no gene match: 17. The DNA of the CDR3 is TGTGCCAGCAGCTCGATCCGGGACAGGGTGTTCCTAACGGAGCAGTACTTC. This codes for CASSSIRDRVFLTEQYF.